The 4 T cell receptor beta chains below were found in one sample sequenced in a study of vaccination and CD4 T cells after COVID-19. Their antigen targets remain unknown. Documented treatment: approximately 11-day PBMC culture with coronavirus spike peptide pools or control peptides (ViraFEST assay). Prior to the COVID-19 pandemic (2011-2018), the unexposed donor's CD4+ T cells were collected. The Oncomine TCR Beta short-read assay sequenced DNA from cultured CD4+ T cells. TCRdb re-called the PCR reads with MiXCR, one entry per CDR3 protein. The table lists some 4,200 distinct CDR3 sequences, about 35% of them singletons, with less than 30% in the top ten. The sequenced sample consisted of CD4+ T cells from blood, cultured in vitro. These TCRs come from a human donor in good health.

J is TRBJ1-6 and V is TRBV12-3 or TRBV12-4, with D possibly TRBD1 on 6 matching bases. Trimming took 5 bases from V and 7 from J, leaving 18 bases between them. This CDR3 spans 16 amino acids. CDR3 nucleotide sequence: TGTGCCAGCAGTCCATCCTCAGGGGTTGGAAATTCACCCCTCCACTTT. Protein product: CASSPSSGVGNSPLHF.

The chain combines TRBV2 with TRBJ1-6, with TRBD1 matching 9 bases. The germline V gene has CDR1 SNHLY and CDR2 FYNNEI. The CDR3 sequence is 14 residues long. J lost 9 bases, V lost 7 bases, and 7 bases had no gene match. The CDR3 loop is CASTTGTGISPLHF. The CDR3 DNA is TGTGCCAGCACGACCGGGACAGGGATTTCACCCCTCCACTTT. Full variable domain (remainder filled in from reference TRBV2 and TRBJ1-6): EPEVTQTPSHQVTQMGQEVILRCVPISNHLYFYWYRQILGQKVEFLVSFYNNEISEKSEIFDDQFSVERPDGSNFTLKIRSTKLEDSAMYFCASTTGTGISPLHFGNGTRLTVT.

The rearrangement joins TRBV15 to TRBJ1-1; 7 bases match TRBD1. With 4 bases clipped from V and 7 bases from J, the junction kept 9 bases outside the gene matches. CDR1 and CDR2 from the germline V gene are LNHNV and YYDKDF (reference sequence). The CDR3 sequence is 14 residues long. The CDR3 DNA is TGTGCCACCAGCATTATCACAGGGGACGTTGAAGCTTTCTTT. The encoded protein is CATSIITGDVEAFF.

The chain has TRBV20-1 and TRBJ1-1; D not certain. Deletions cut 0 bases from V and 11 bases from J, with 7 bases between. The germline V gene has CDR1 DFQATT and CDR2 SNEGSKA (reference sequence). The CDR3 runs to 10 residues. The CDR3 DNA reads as TGCAGTGCTAGAGATCAGGTGGCTTTCTTT. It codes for CSARDQVAFF.